This entry lists 9 T cell receptor beta chains sequenced from one sample in a study of blood T cell repertoires in COVID-19. Assay: immunoSEQ multiplex PCR; the TCRdb copy retains only in-frame clones and omits some. The profile shows approximately 380,000 clones, approximately 90% of them singletons. Sequencing was done on a sample of PBMCs or T cells enriched from blood (not recorded which). These receptors all come from a woman aged 18-29 years who had recovered from COVID-19.

The chain joins TRBV3-1 (or the pseudogene TRBV3-2) to TRBJ1-6; weak D call: TRBD1 (5 bases). CDR1 LGHDT and CDR2 YNNKEL come from the germline V gene (reference sequence). Trimming removed 0 bases from V and 0 bases from J, with 9 bases in between. The CDR3 has 17 residues. The CDR3 DNA follows: TGTGCCAGCAGCCAAGAAGGGGCGAGCTCCTATAATTCACCCCTCCACTTT. This encodes CASSQEGASSYNSPLHF.

The chain has TRBV10-2 and TRBJ1-2; 8 nucleotides align to TRBD1. The germline gives CDR1 WSHSY, CDR2 SAAADI. This CDR3 comprises 15 residues. The junction had 9 bases not matched to a gene; V was cut back by 2 bases and J by 7 bases. The CDR3 DNA reads as TGCGCCAGCAGTGAGACCCAGGGGGCGGTCGGTGGCTACACCTTC. Amino acids: CASSETQGAVGGYTF.

The chain joins TRBV2 to TRBJ1-2; 8 bases map to TRBD1. The CDR3 sequence is 15 residues long. CDR1 and CDR2 (germline): SNHLY, FYNNEI. Unmatched junction bases numbered 13, after V lost 8 bases and J lost 5 bases. The CDR3 nucleotides read TGTGCCAGCCGAAGGACAGGGACAAGGGATTATGGCTACACCTTC. As protein: CASRRTGTRDYGYTF.

This chain uses TRBV12-3 or TRBV12-4 with TRBJ1-1; D is unresolved. There are 10 residues in the CDR3. Trimming stripped 8 bases from V and 8 bases from J, with 9 bases between. The CDR3, as DNA: TGTGCCAGCGGGCGAAGGGAAGCTTTCTTT. Its translation is CASGRREAFF.

The chain is built from TRBV4-2 and TRBJ2-7, with TRBD2 as a possible D gene (5 bases). The CDR3 length is 14 residues. Looked up from germline, CDR1 is LGHNA and CDR2 is YNFKEQ. Trimming left V 1 base short and J 3 bases short, with 10 bases between. CDR3 DNA sequence: TGTGCCAGCAGCCAAGGCCGAGGAGGCTACGAGCAGTACTTC. Translating it yields CASSQGRGGYEQYF.

V usage is TRBV2 and J usage is TRBJ1-5; D remains unclear. The V and J ends lost 5 bases and 4 bases respectively, with 12 bases between them. The germline V gene has CDR1 SNHLY and CDR2 FYNNEI. The CDR3 consists of 14 residues. CDR3 sequence reads: CASSSGASNQPQHF. CDR3 DNA: TGTGCCAGCAGTTCGGGAGCCTCAAATCAGCCCCAGCATTTT.

V gene TRBV27 combines with J gene TRBJ2-1; D is undetermined. The ends were cut back, 7 bases at V and 10 bases at J, with 17 bases in the middle. From germline, CDR1 is MNHEY and CDR2 SMNVEV (reference sequence). The CDR3 contains 13 residues. In DNA form, the CDR3 reads TGTGCCAGCACTCTAACCGTAGGCAGGGAGCAGTTCTTC. This encodes CASTLTVGREQFF.

The genes are TRBV4-1 and TRBJ2-6; D possibly corresponds to TRBD1 (6 bases). Trimming removed 0 bases from V and 0 bases from J, with 6 bases in between. This CDR3 is built from 16 residues. Looked up from germline, CDR1 is MGHRA and CDR2 is YSYEKL. The CDR3: CASSQEDSSGANVLTF. In nucleotides, the CDR3 is TGCGCCAGCAGCCAAGAGGACAGCTCTGGGGCCAACGTCCTGACTTTC.

The chain combines TRBV7-9 with TRBJ1-2, with 9 bases fitting TRBD1. Losses at the gene ends were 5 bases for V and 4 bases for J; bases not matched to a gene: 11. Germline V gene data show CDR1 as SEHNR and CDR2 as FQNEAQ (reference sequence). The CDR3 is 16 residues long. CDR3 residues: CASSHRDREVSYGYTF. The CDR3 DNA is TGTGCCAGCAGCCACCGGGACAGGGAGGTTAGCTATGGCTACACCTTC.